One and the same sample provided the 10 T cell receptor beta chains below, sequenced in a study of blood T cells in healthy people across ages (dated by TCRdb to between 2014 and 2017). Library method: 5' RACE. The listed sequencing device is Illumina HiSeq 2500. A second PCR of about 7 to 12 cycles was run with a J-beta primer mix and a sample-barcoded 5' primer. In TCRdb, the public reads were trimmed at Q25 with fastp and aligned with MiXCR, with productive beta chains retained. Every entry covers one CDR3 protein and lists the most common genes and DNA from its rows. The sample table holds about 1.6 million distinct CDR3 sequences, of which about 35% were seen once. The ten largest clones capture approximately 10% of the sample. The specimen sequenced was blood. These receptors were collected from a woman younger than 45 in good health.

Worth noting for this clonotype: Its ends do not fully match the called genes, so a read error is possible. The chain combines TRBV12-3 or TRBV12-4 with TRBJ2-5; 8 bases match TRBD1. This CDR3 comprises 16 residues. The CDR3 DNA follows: TGTGCCACCAGTTTAGAAGGCAGGGGGCCTCAAGAGACCCAGTACTTC. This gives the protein CATSLEGRGPQETQYF.

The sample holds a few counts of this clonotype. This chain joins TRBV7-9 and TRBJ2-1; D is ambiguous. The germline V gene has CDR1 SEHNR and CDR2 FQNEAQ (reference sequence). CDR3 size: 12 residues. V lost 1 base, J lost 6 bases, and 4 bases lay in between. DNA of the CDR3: TGTGCCAGCAGCTTAGTGATCAATGAGCAGTTCTTC. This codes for CASSLVINEQFF.

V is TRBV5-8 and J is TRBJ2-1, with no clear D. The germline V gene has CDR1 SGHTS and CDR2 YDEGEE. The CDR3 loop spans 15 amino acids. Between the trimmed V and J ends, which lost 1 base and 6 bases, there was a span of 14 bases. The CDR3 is CASSLMASIVNEQFF. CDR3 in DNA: TGTGCCAGCAGCTTGATGGCTAGTATAGTCAATGAGCAGTTCTTC.

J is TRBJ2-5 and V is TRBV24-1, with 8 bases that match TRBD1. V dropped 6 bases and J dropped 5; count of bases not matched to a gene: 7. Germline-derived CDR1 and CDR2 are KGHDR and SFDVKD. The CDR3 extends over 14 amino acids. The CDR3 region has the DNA TGTGCCACCAGTTGGGGACAGGTCCCCGAGACCCAGTACTTC. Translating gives CATSWGQVPETQYF.

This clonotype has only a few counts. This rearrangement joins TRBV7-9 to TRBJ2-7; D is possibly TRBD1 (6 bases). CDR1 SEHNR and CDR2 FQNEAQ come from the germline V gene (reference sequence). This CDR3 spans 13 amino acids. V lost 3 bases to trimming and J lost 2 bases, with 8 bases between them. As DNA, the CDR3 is TGTGCCAGCAGCTTTTGGGACACCTACGAGCAGTACTTC. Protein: CASSFWDTYEQYF. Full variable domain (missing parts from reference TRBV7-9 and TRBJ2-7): DTGVSQNPRHKITKRGQNVTFRCDPISEHNRLYWYRQTLGQGPEFLTYFQNEAQLEKSRLLSDRFSAERPKGSFSTLEIQRTEQGDSAMYLCASSFWDTYEQYFGPGTRLTVT.

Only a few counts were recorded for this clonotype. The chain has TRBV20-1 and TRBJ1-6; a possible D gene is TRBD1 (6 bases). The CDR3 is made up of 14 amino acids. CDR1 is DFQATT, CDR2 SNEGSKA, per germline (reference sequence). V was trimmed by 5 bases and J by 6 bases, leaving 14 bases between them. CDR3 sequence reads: CSAQGLGGNSPLHF. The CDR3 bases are TGCAGTGCTCAGGGGTTAGGGGGTAATTCACCCCTCCACTTT.

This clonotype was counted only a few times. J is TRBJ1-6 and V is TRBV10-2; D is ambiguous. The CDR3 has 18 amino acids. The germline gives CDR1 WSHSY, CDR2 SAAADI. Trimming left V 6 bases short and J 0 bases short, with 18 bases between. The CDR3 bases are TGCGCCAGCAGCGACAAGCGGCGGGGAGGCTCCTATAATTCACCCCTCCACTTT. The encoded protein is CASSDKRRGGSYNSPLHF.

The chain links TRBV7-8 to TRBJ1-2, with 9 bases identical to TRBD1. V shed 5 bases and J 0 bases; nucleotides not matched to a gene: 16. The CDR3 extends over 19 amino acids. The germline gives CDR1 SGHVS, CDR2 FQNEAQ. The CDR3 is CASSAGTSGQGSSNYGYTF. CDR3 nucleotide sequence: TGTGCCAGCAGCGCCGGCACGTCGGGACAGGGCTCTTCTAACTATGGCTACACCTTC.

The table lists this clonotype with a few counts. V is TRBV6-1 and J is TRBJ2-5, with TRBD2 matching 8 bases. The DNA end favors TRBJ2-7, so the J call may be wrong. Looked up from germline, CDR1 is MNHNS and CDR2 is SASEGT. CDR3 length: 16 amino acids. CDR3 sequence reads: CASSEPPAGELYEQYF. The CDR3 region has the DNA TGTGCCAGCAGTGAACCCCCAGCGGGAGAGTTGTACGAGCAGTACTTC.

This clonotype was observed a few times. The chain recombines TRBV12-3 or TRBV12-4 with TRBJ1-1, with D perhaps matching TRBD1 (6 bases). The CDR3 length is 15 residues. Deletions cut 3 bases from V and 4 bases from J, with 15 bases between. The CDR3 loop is CASSLGGGLSTEAFF. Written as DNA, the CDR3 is TGTGCCAGCAGTTTGGGGGGCGGGCTGTCCACTGAAGCTTTCTTT.